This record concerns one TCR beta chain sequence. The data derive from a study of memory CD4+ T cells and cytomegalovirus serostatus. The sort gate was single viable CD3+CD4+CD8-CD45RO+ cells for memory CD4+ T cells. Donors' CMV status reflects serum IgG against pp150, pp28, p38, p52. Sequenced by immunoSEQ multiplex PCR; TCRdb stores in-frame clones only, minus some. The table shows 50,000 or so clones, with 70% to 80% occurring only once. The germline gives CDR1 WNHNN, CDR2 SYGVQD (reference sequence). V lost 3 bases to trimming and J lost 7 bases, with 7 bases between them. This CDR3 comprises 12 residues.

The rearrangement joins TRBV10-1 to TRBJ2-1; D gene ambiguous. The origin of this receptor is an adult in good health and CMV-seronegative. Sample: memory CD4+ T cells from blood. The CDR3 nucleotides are TGCGCCAGCAGTGAATCACGGAATGAGCAGTTCTTC. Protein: CASSESRNEQFF.